This T cell receptor (beta chain) is drawn from a study of blood T cell repertoires in COVID-19. At the level of the study: Acute and convalescent COVID-19 samples came from the United States, Italy and Spain. T cells, B-cell-depleted T cells, or PBMCs supplied cDNA or gDNA.

The germline V gene has CDR1 MNHNY and CDR2 SVGAGI (reference sequence). The CDR3 is 14 residues long. V shed 5 bases, J shed 3 bases, and the junction held 5 bases outside the gene matches. Original processing notes: Reference gene primers were amplified, and this amplification served to estimate nucleated cell counts. Generated by immunoSEQ multiplex PCR, the TCRdb table keeps only in-frame clones and is missing some. V, J and clone size are those of that table, while D and trimming were read from the DNA. This sample carries about 260,000 clones, about 89% of them seen once, and the ten largest clones take approximately 1.5%.

The receptor's source is a middle-aged woman who had recovered from COVID-19. The sample comprised peripheral blood. The V gene is TRBV6-6, the J gene TRBJ1-1; 8 positions match TRBD1. The CDR3 loop reads CASSRQGTYTEAFF. CDR3 nucleotides: TGTGCCAGCAGTCGACAGGGGACCTACACTGAAGCTTTCTTT.